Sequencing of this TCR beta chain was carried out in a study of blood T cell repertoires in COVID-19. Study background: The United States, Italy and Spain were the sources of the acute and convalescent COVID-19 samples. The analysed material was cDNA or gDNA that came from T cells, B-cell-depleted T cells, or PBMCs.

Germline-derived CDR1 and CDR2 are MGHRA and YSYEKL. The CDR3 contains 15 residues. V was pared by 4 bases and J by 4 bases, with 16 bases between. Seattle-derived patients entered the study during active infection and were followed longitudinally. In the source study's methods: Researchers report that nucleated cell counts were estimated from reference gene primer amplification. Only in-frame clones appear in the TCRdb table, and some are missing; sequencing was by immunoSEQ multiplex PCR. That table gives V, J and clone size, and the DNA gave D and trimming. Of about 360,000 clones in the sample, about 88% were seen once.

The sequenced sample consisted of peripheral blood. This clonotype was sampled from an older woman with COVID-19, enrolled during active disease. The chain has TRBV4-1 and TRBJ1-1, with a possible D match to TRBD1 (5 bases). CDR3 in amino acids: CASSPYRTGGTEAFF. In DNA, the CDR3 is TGCGCCAGCAGCCCTTACAGGACCGGGGGCACTGAAGCTTTCTTT.